A selection of T cell receptor beta chains follows, all from one sample in a study of T cell repertoires in cytomegalovirus infection. One entry per CDR3 protein, called by TCRdb with MiXCR from the reads. The sample includes about 900,000 distinct CDR3 sequences, roughly 31% of them seen just once. Their recognized antigens are unknown. The sample was cultured CD8+ T cells from PBMCs, taken from culture after CMV antigen stimulation. The receptors here all came from a human donor in good health (CMV status not recorded). Some clones in this sample may be carry-over from other donors' samples. Both conserved end residues are part of each CDR3. Fields, in order: J gene, V gene, clone size, D gene, CDR3 protein, CDR3 DNA. A D gene is named only where the DNA matches it firmly. Size is omitted from some rows. Given values are once, few, many or a class for expanded clones.

J gene: TRBJ1-1
V gene: TRBV7-6
clone size: .
D gene: .
CDR3 protein: CASSLWEQANTEAFF
CDR3 DNA: TGTGCCAGCAGCTTATGGGAGCAGGCGAACACTGAAGCTTTCTTT

J gene: TRBJ2-3
V gene: TRBV9
clone size: few
D gene: .
CDR3 protein: CASSEGLGTDTQYF
CDR3 DNA: TGTGCCAGCAGCGAGGGACTTGGCACAGATACGCAGTATTTT

J gene: TRBJ2-3
V gene: TRBV19
clone size: .
D gene: .
CDR3 protein: CASSPAARTTDTQYF
CDR3 DNA: TGTGCCAGTAGTCCGGCAGCTCGAACCACAGATACGCAGTATTTT

J gene: TRBJ1-1
V gene: TRBV7-8
clone size: .
D gene: .
CDR3 protein: CVSSRTGLNTEAFF
CDR3 DNA: TGTGTCAGCAGCCGGACGGGATTGAACACTGAAGCTTTCTTT

J gene: TRBJ2-3
V gene: TRBV4-1
clone size: once
D gene: TRBD2
CDR3 protein: CASSQEGMGGTDTQYF
CDR3 DNA: TGCGCCAGCAGCCAAGAGGGTATGGGGGGGACAGATACGCAGTATTTT

J gene: TRBJ2-7
V gene: TRBV11-2
clone size: .
D gene: .
CDR3 protein: CASSSPDSTASYEQYF
CDR3 DNA: TGTGCCAGCAGCTCACCCGACAGTACGGCTTCCTACGAGCAGTACTTC

J gene: TRBJ1-1
V gene: TRBV2
clone size: few
D gene: .
CDR3 protein: CASSGARNEAFF
CDR3 DNA: TGTGCCAGCAGTGGGGCCCGGAATGAAGCTTTCTTT

J gene: TRBJ2-3
V gene: TRBV20-1
clone size: .
D gene: TRBD2
CDR3 protein: CSALTSGVFSTDTQYF
CDR3 DNA: TGCAGTGCTCTTACTAGCGGGGTTTTTAGCACAGATACGCAGTATTTT

J gene: TRBJ2-3
V gene: TRBV18
clone size: .
D gene: .
CDR3 protein: CASTNSRAVTDTQYF
CDR3 DNA: TGTGCCAGCACCAACTCCCGGGCCGTCACAGATACGCAGTATTTT

J gene: TRBJ1-1
V gene: TRBV4-3
clone size: few
D gene: TRBD1
CDR3 protein: CASSLGTTGRGAFF
CDR3 DNA: TGCGCCAGCAGCCTCGGAACGACAGGGAGGGGAGCTTTCTTT

J gene: TRBJ1-3
V gene: TRBV10-3
clone size: few
D gene: .
CDR3 protein: CAISEMGSGNTIYF
CDR3 DNA: TGTGCCATCAGTGAGATGGGGTCCGGAAACACCATATATTTT

J gene: TRBJ1-1
V gene: TRBV12-3/TRBV12-4
clone size: .
D gene: .
CDR3 protein: CASSITRASNTEAFF
CDR3 DNA: TGTGCCAGCAGTATAACCAGGGCGTCGAACACTGAAGCTTTCTTT

J gene: TRBJ2-3
V gene: TRBV27
clone size: .
D gene: .
CDR3 protein: CASSLLWSGSYQDTQYF
CDR3 DNA: TGTGCCAGCAGTTTACTCTGGTCGGGCAGTTATCAAGATACGCAGTATTTT

J gene: TRBJ1-1
V gene: TRBV27
clone size: few
D gene: .
CDR3 protein: CASSLVQGITEAFF
CDR3 DNA: TGTGCCAGCAGTTTAGTACAGGGAATCACTGAAGCTTTCTTT

J gene: TRBJ2-1
V gene: TRBV6-5
clone size: few
D gene: .
CDR3 protein: CASSYSFWDSYNEQFF
CDR3 DNA: TGTGCCAGCAGTTACTCTTTCTGGGATTCATACAATGAGCAGTTCTTC

J gene: TRBJ2-1
V gene: TRBV6-1
clone size: .
D gene: TRBD1
CDR3 protein: CASSEYGTGDNEQFF
CDR3 DNA: TGTGCCAGCAGTGAATATGGGACAGGGGACAATGAGCAGTTCTTC

J gene: TRBJ2-1
V gene: TRBV9
clone size: .
D gene: TRBD2
CDR3 protein: CASSVGKRGNEQFF
CDR3 DNA: TGTGCCAGCAGCGTAGGTAAGCGGGGGAATGAGCAGTTCTTC

J gene: TRBJ2-1
V gene: TRBV6-1
clone size: many
D gene: .
CDR3 protein: CASSWTTRDNEQFF
CDR3 DNA: TGTGCCAGCAGTTGGACCACTCGGGATAATGAGCAGTTCTTC

J gene: TRBJ2-1
V gene: TRBV20-1
clone size: few
D gene: TRBD1
CDR3 protein: CSAIPQGEPYNEQFF
CDR3 DNA: TGCAGTGCTATACCCCAGGGGGAACCCTACAATGAGCAGTTCTTC

J gene: TRBJ2-1
V gene: TRBV10-3
clone size: .
D gene: .
CDR3 protein: CAISEGPAYNEQFF
CDR3 DNA: TGTGCCATCAGTGAAGGGCCAGCTTACAATGAGCAGTTCTTC

J gene: TRBJ2-3
V gene: TRBV29-1
clone size: few
D gene: TRBD1
CDR3 protein: CSVEGVTGGAMADTQYF
CDR3 DNA: TGCAGCGTTGAAGGGGTAACAGGGGGCGCGATGGCAGATACGCAGTATTTT

J gene: TRBJ1-1
V gene: TRBV2
clone size: .
D gene: .
CDR3 protein: CAKGDNDPEAFF
CDR3 DNA: TGTGCCAAAGGGGACAATGACCCTGAAGCTTTCTTT